The TCR beta chain under discussion was sequenced for a study of cytomegalovirus exposure and HLA in healthy donors. Study-wide points: Data from an earlier analysis indicated that most TCR beta V segments were productive either about 87% or about 30% of the time.

Notes on this clone: Its target is not known.

A multiplex PCR was run with 60 Vbeta primers and 13 Jbeta primers. Authors' analysis steps: Unique TCR beta chains numbered roughly 80 million in a later analysis, with around 10 million shared. The repertoire was sequenced with immunoSEQ multiplex PCR; TCRdb's copy has only in-frame clones and lacks some. Clone size and V and J calls were adopted from that table, with D and trimming inferred from the DNA. This table has about 160,000 clones, around 80% appearing once. Each donor's status was that of a healthy bone marrow donor. From germline, CDR1 is LGHNA and CDR2 YSLEER. The CDR3 covers 15 residues. Trimming shortened V by 1 base and J by 7 bases, and 17 bases separated the two germline ends.

The gene calls are TRBV4-3 and TRBJ2-7; weak D call: TRBD2 (5 bases). This receptor was identified in a man aged 40-49 years in good health and CMV-seronegative. Sequenced sample: PBMCs. The CDR3 bases are TGCGCCAGCAGCCAAGCCCACACAAAACCGGGAGAGCAGTACTTC. Residues: CASSQAHTKPGEQYF.